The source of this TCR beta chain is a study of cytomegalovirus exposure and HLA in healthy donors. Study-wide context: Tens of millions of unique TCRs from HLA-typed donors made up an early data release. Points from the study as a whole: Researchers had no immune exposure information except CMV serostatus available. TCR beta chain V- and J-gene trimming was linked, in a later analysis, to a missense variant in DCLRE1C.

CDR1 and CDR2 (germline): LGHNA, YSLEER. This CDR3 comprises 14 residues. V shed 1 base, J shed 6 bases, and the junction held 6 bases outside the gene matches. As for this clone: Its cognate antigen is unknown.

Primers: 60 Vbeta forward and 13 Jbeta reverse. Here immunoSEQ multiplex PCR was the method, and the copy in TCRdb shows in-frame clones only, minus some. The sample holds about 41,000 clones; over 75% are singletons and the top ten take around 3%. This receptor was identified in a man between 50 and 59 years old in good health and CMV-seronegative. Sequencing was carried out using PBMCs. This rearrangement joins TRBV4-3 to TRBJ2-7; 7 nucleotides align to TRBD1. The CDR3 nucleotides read TGCGCCAGCAGCCAAGGGGACAGTGCCGTCGAGCAGTACTTC. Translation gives CASSQGDSAVEQYF.